Listed here are 14 T cell receptor beta chains from one sample, sequenced in a study of shared clonotypes between healthy human individuals. Clones were sequenced by immunoSEQ multiplex PCR, and TCRdb holds only the in-frame ones, with some missing. The profile covers 950,000 to 1,100,000 clones, with about 77% appearing a single time and over 1.3% taken by the ten largest. Specimen: memory CD4+ T cells sorted from blood. The subset denotes: CD45RA-negative fraction. Receptors were obtained from a man aged 18 to 35 in good health.

The gene calls are TRBV9 and TRBJ1-1, with TRBD1 matching 8 bases. The CDR3 consists of 15 residues. Germline assignment: CDR1 SGDLS and CDR2 YYNGEE. With 4 bases clipped from V and 3 bases from J, the junction kept 8 bases outside the gene matches. CDR3 in amino acids: CASSPTDRAHTEAFF. In DNA form, the CDR3 reads TGTGCCAGCAGCCCGACGGACAGGGCACACACTGAAGCTTTCTTT.

This clone was picked up one time. The chain couples TRBV6-1 to TRBJ1-5; TRBD1 is a possible D gene (6 bases). CDR3 length: 16 amino acids. V lost 0 bases to trimming and J lost 3 bases, with 12 bases between them. CDR1 and CDR2 (germline): MNHNS, SASEGT. This CDR3 is CASSEAGGALNQPQHF. The CDR3 region has the DNA TGTGCCAGCAGTGAAGCGGGGGGGGCGCTCAATCAGCCCCAGCATTTT.

The V gene is TRBV7-8, the J gene TRBJ1-4; D is undetermined. V was shortened by 4 bases and J by 0 bases, with 15 bases between the two germline ends. The V gene's germline CDR1 is SGHVS and CDR2 FQNEAQ. The CDR3 consists of 17 residues. CDR3 amino acids: CASSSTRPAATNEKLFF. The DNA of the CDR3 is TGTGCCAGCAGCTCGACTCGACCAGCTGCAACTAATGAAAAACTGTTTTTT.

This chain connects TRBV19 to TRBJ1-1; TRBD1 matches 8 bases. J was trimmed by 0 bases and V by 4 bases; bases with no gene match: 4. The CDR3 totals 15 residues. Germline V gene lookup returns CDR1 LNHDA and CDR2 SQIVND (reference sequence). In DNA form, the CDR3 reads TGTGCCAGTAGTACAGGGGGCAAACTGAACACTGAAGCTTTCTTT. It translates to CASSTGGKLNTEAFF.

This clone was detected only a few times. The chain combines TRBV5-8 with TRBJ1-2; TRBD1 aligns across 8 bases. With V trimmed by 4 bases and J by 5 bases, 7 bases remained unmatched. CDR3 size: 14 residues. The germline CDR1 and CDR2 sequences are SGHTS and YDEGEE. CDR3 region: CASSAGQGPYGYTF. In DNA form, the CDR3 reads TGTGCCAGCAGCGCCGGACAGGGCCCATATGGCTACACCTTC.

This chain uses TRBV5-1 with TRBJ1-1; D gene unclear. The germline V gene encodes CDR1 SGHRS and CDR2 YFSETQ. This CDR3 is built from 15 residues. Trimming stripped 0 bases from V and 4 bases from J, with 13 bases between. CDR3 sequence (DNA): TGCGCCAGCAGCTTGGAATGGGGAGGCGGCACTGAAGCTTTCTTT. It encodes CASSLEWGGGTEAFF.

This chain uses TRBV5-8 with TRBJ2-5; D remains unclear. The end of the DNA is better explained by TRBJ2-7, so the J call may be wrong. Per germline, CDR1 SGHTS and CDR2 YDEGEE. The length of the CDR3 is 15 residues. CDR3 amino acids: CASSLVGLNSYEQYF. CDR3 sequence (DNA): TGTGCCAGCAGCTTGGTTGGTCTGAACTCCTACGAGCAGTACTTC.

V usage is TRBV19 and J usage is TRBJ1-6; 7 nucleotides align to TRBD1. V lost 5 bases to trimming and J lost 6 bases; unmatched junction nucleotides: 4. CDR1 LNHDA and CDR2 SQIVND come from the germline V gene (reference sequence). The CDR3 sequence is 14 residues long. The CDR3 is CASSSGQLNSPLHF. The CDR3 DNA is TGTGCCAGTAGTTCGGGACAGCTTAATTCACCCCTCCACTTT.

The chain links TRBV7-9 to TRBJ2-2; D is possibly TRBD2 (6 bases). In germline, CDR1 is SEHNR, CDR2 FQNEAQ (reference sequence). The length of the CDR3 is 18 residues. Trimming pared 3 bases from V and 3 bases from J, leaving 20 bases between. In nucleotides, the CDR3 is TGTGCCAGCAGCTTGGAACGGACCTCGCGGGGACACACCGGGGAGCTGTTTTTT. It encodes CASSLERTSRGHTGELFF.

This clone has only one observation. The chain recombines TRBV6-5 with TRBJ1-2; 9 bases align to TRBD1. In germline, CDR1 is MNHEY, CDR2 SVGAGI. Trimming at V came to 4 bases and at J to 4 bases, leaving 7 bases not matched to a gene. This CDR3 is built from 15 residues. The CDR3 is CASSSTGGIGYGYTF. CDR3 nucleotides: TGTGCCAGCAGTTCAACAGGGGGCATCGGCTATGGCTACACCTTC.

The chain has TRBV2 and TRBJ2-1, with D maybe TRBD1 (6 bases). Germline V gene sequence: CDR1 SNHLY, CDR2 FYNNEI. V dropped 2 bases and J dropped 1 base, with 9 bases sitting between them. This CDR3 is 15 amino acids long. The CDR3 is CASSEPQGSYNEQFF. The CDR3 DNA is TGTGCCAGCAGTGAACCCCAGGGGTCCTACAATGAGCAGTTCTTC.

This clone was observed a few times. This chain uses TRBV29-1 with TRBJ2-1; D uncertain. Trimming shortened V by 7 bases and J by 7 bases, and 11 bases separated the two germline ends. Per germline, CDR1 SQVTM and CDR2 ANQGSEA. The CDR3 loop spans 11 amino acids. As DNA, the CDR3 is TGCAGCGCCCGGTACATGAATGAGCAGTTCTTC. It translates to CSARYMNEQFF.

The chain employs TRBV2 and TRBJ2-7; D is unclear. From germline, CDR1 is SNHLY and CDR2 FYNNEI. Trimming stripped 6 bases from V and 5 bases from J, with 17 bases between. CDR3 length: 14 residues. CDR3 DNA: TGTGCCAGCAGATCGGCTAGTGGGTCCCACGAGCAGTACTTC. As protein: CASRSASGSHEQYF.

The chain recombines TRBV6-1 with TRBJ1-2; no clear D gene. The CDR3 extends over 14 amino acids. The germline V gene has CDR1 MNHNS and CDR2 SASEGT. The V gene lost 0 bases and the J gene lost 5 bases, with 10 bases spanning the gap. The DNA of the CDR3 is TGTGCCAGCAGTGAAGCCCGGGCCTCGTATGGCTACACCTTC. This sequence encodes CASSEARASYGYTF.